The following is a T cell receptor (beta chain) sequence with its context. Its antigen is as yet unknown. CDR1 MDHEN and CDR2 SYDVKM come from the germline V gene. V lost 8 bases and J lost 4; bases outside the gene matches: 16. This CDR3 has 17 residues. This sample is part of a study of graft-versus-host responses after intestinal transplantation. Study-level information: Every transplant recipient was induced with anti-thymocyte globulin, then maintained on tacrolimus and steroids for two to four years.

Study-wide results and limits: Recipient-marrow GvH clones were detected, some having first appeared in ileum or blood. Peak circulating GvH clone levels tracked with early post-transplant HvG declines. Within allografts, high graft-versus-host to host-versus-graft clonal ratios were seen among patients with graft-donor T cell macrochimerism.

The protocol was immunoSEQ multiplex PCR, while the TCRdb copy is restricted to in-frame clones and leaves out a portion. The sample consists of about 100,000 clones, roughly nine tenths of them appearing once. The chain combines TRBV28 with TRBJ2-7, with 11 bases aligning to TRBD2. This specimen consisted of unstimulated CD4+ T cells sorted from spleen or lymph node cells, obtained before transplant. The source of this sequence is a human donor who was the organ donor for an intestinal transplant. The CDR3 region has the DNA TGTGCCAGCCGTTATGGACCCGGGACTAGCGGTCTGTACGAGCAGTACTTC. Translating it yields CASRYGPGTSGLYEQYF.